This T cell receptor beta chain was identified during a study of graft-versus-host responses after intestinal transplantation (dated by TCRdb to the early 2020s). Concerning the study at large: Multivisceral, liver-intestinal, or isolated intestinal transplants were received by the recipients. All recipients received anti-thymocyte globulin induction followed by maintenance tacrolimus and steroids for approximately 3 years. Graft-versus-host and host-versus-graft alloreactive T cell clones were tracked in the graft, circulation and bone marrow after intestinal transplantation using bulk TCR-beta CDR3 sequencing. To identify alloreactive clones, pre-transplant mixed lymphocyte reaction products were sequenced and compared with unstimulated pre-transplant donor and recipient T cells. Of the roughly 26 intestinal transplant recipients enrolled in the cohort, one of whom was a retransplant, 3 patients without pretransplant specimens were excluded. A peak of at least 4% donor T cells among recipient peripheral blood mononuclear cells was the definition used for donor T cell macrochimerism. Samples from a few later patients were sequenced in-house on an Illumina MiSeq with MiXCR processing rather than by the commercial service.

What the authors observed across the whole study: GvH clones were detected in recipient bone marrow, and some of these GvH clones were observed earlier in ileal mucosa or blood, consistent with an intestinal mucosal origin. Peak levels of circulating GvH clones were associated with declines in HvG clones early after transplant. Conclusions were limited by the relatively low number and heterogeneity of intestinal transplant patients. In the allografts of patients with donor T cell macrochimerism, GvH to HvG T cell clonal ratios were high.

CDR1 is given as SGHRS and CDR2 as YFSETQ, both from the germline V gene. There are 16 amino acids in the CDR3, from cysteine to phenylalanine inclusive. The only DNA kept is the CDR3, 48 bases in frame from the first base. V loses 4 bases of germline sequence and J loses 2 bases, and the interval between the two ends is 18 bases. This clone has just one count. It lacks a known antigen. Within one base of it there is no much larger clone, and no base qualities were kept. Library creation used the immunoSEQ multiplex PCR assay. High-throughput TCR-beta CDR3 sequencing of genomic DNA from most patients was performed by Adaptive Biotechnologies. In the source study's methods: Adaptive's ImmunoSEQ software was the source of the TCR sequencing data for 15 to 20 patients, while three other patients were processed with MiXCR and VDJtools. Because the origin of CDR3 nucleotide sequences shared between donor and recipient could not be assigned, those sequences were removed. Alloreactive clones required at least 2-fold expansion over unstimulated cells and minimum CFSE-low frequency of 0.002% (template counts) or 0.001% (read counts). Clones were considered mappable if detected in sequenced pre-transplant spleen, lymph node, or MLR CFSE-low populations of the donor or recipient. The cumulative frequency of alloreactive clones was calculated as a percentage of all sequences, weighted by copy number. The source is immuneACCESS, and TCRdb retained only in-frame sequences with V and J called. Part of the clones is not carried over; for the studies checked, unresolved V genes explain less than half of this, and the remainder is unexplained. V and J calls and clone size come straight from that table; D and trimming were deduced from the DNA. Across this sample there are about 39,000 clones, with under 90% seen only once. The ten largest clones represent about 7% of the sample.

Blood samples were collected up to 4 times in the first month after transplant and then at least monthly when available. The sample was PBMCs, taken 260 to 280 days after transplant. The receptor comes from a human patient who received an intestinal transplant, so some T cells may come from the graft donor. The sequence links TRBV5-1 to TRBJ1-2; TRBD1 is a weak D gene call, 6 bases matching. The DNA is TGCGCCAGCAGCGCCCCCGGGACACCTGAAAACTATGGCTACACCTTC. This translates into CASSAPGTPENYGYTF.